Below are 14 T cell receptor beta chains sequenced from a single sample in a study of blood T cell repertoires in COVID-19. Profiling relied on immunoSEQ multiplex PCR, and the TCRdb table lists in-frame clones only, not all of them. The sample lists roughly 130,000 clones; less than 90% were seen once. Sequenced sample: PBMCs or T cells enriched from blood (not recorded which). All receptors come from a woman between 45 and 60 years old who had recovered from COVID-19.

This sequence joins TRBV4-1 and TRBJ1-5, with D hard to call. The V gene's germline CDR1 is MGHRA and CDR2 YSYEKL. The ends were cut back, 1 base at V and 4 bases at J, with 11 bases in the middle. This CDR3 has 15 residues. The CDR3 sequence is CASSQVFVRNQPQHF. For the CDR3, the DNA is TGCGCCAGCAGCCAAGTCTTCGTCAGAAATCAGCCCCAGCATTTT.

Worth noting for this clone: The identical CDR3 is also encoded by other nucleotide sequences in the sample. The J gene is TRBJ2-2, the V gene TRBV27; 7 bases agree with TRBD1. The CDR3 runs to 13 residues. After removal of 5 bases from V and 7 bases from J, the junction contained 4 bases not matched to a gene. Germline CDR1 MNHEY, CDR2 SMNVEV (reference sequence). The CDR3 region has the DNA TGTGCCAGCAGTAGACAGGGCAGCGGGGAGCTGTTTTTT. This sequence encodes CASSRQGSGELFF.

The CDR3 reads CASREDRGYQPQHF. CDR3 bases: TGTGCCAGCAGAGAGGACAGAGGATATCAGCCCCAGCATTTT. The chain carries TRBV2 and TRBJ1-5, with D possibly being TRBD1 (6 bases). The germline V gene encodes CDR1 SNHLY and CDR2 FYNNEI. The ends were cut back, 6 bases at V and 5 bases at J, with 14 bases in the middle. This CDR3 contains 14 residues.

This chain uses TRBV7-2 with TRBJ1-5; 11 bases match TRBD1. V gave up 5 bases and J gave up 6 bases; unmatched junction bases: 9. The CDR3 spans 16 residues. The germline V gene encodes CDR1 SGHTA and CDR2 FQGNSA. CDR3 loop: CASSPALGTGGQPQHF. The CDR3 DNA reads TGTGCCAGCAGCCCCGCCCTCGGGACAGGGGGTCAGCCCCAGCATTTT.

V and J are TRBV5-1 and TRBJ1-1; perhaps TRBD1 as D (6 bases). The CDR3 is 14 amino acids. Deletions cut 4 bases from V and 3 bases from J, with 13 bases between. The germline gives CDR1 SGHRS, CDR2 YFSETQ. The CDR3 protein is CASSPKTGYTEAFF. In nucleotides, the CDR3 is TGCGCCAGCAGCCCCAAGACAGGTTACACTGAAGCTTTCTTT.

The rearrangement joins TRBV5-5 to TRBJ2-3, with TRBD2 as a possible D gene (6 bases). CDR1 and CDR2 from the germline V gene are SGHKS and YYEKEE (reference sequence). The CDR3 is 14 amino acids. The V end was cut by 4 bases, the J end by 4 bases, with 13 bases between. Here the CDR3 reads CASSVEGLPDTQYF. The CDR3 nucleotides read TGTGCCAGCAGCGTGGAGGGGCTCCCAGATACGCAGTATTTT.

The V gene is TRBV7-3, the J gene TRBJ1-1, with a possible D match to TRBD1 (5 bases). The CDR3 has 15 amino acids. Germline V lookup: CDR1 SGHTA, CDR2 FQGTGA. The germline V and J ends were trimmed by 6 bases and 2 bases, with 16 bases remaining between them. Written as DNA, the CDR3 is TGTGCCAGCAGGGCCTTTGCGACAGCCAACACTGAAGCTTTCTTT. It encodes CASRAFATANTEAFF.

The CDR3 sequence: CASSFLRRKETQYF. The CDR3 DNA sequence: TGTGCCAGCAGCTTCCTTCGGAGGAAAGAGACCCAGTACTTC. V is TRBV7-8 and J is TRBJ2-5; a possible D gene is TRBD2 (5 bases). This CDR3 has 14 amino acids. Trimming took off 3 bases at V and 3 bases at J, with 11 bases between the two ends. Germline V gene data show CDR1 as SGHVS and CDR2 as FQNEAQ. Looking up the rest from reference TRBV7-8 and TRBJ2-5 gives the full variable domain: GAGVSQSPRYKVAKRGQDVALRCDPISGHVSLFWYQQALGQGPEFLTYFQNEAQLDKSGLPSDRFFAERPEGSVSTLKIQRTQQEDSAVYLCASSFLRRKETQYFGPGTRLLVL.

CDR3 sequence (DNA): TGTGCCAGCAGTTACGGGATGAACACTGAAGCTTTCTTT. Residues: CASSYGMNTEAFF. V is TRBV7-2 and J is TRBJ1-1; no firm D call. Trimming stripped 6 bases from V and 0 bases from J, with 8 bases between. This CDR3 has 13 residues. The germline CDR1 and CDR2 sequences are SGHTA and FQGNSA.

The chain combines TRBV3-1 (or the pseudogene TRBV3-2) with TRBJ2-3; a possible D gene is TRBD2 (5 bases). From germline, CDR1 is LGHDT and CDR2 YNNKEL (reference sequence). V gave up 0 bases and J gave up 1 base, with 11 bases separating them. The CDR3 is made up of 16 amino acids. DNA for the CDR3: TGTGCCAGCAGCCAAGATATTAGCGAAGGCACAGATACGCAGTATTTT. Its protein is CASSQDISEGTDTQYF.

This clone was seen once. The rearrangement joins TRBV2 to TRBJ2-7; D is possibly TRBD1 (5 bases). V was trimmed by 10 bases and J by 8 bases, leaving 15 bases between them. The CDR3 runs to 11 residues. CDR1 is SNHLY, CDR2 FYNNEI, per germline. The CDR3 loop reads CATRTGNQQYF. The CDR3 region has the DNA TGTGCCACCCGAACAGGAAATCAGCAGTACTTC.

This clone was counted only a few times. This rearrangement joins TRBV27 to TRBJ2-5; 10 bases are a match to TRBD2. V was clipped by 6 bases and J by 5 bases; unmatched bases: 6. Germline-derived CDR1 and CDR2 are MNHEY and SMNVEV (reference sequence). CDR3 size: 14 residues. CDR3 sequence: CASRSGGAVETQYF. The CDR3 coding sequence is TGTGCCAGCAGAAGCGGGGGGGCAGTTGAGACCCAGTACTTC.

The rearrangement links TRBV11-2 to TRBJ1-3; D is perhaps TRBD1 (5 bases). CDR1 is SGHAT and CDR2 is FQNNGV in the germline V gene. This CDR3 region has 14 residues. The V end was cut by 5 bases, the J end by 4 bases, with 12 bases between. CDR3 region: CASSPRDLGNTIYF. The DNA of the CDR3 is TGTGCCAGCAGCCCCAGGGATCTGGGAAACACCATATATTTT.

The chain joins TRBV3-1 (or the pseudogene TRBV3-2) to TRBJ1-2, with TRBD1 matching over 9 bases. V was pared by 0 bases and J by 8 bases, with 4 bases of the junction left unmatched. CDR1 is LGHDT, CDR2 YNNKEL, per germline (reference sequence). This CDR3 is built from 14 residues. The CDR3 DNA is TGTGCCAGCAGCCAAGACCAGGGGACAGGGGGCTACACCTTC. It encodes CASSQDQGTGGYTF.